This T cell receptor beta chain is from a study of blood T cells in healthy people across ages. A second about 7 to 11 cycle PCR used barcoded and J-beta primers. With 12 random nucleotides, a template-switch adaptor tagged each individual cDNA molecule. TCRdb fed the 5' RACE reads into MiXCR, producing one record per CDR3 protein. Among hundreds of thousands of distinct CDR3 sequences listed, 25% were seen once. At least 5 micrograms of total RNA were extracted per sample. Between the trimmed V and J ends, which lost 10 bases and 3 bases, there was a span of 16 bases. The length of the CDR3 is 14 residues. The data were also submitted as part of a second study, on T cells of mothers and their children.

The source is a boy aged 10-17 years in good health. Sequencing was carried out using blood. The chain joins TRBV12-3 or TRBV12-4 to TRBJ2-1; a possible D gene is TRBD2 (6 bases). CDR3 sequence: CATSWGGDYNEQFF. The DNA for the CDR3 is TGTGCCACTTCCTGGGGCGGGGACTACAATGAGCAGTTCTTC.